Listed below are T cell receptor beta chains from one sample, sequenced in a study of identifying expanded T cells in peripheral blood. TCRdb's copy holds only in-frame clones and misses some; the assay was immunoSEQ multiplex PCR. Found here are more than 85,000 clones, around 88% of them singletons; the top ten hold around an eighth. The material sequenced was blood. The source of these receptors is a person aged 18 to 70 in good health. Each CDR3 is given with its conserved first and last residue. The D gene is left open where the match is weak. Clone size, where shown, is once, few, many, or a class for clones that have expanded.

CASSDGQGRTEAFF TGTGCCAGCAGTGATGGACAGGGGAGGACTGAAGCTTTCTTT TRBJ1-1 . TRBV2 TRBD1
CASSMSGGNEQFF TGTGCCAGTAGTATGTCGGGTGGCAATGAGCAGTTCTTC TRBJ2-1 . TRBV19 .
CASSGDSYYGYTF TGTGCCAGCAGCGGGGACAGTTACTATGGCTACACCTTC TRBJ1-2 . TRBV5-4 TRBD1
CSVGYGRRDEQFF TGCAGCGTTGGTTACGGGAGGAGGGATGAGCAGTTCTTC TRBJ2-1 once TRBV29-1 TRBD2
CASSPRPGSTNEKLFF TGTGCCAGCTCACCAAGGCCGGGGTCAACTAATGAAAAACTGTTTTTT TRBJ1-4 . TRBV18 .
CASSEFLGDQPQHF TGTGCCAGCAGTGAATTCTTGGGGGATCAGCCCCAGCATTTT TRBJ1-5 . TRBV2 .
CASSLIAGKGFPYEQYF TGTGCCAGCAGCTTAATTGCCGGGAAGGGTTTTCCCTACGAGCAGTACTTC TRBJ2-7 . TRBV11-2 .
CASTKNHLNYEQYF TGTGCCAGCACCAAGAATCATTTGAACTACGAGCAGTACTTC TRBJ2-7 . TRBV6-1 .
CASSEAGGVYGYTF TGTGCCAGCAGTGAAGCAGGAGGGGTCTATGGCTACACCTTC TRBJ1-2 . TRBV6-1 .
CASSAGTGGTYEQYF TGTGCCAGCAGCGCCGGGACAGGAGGGACCTACGAGCAGTACTTC TRBJ2-7 . TRBV6-5 TRBD1
CASSLQGAHTEAFF TGTGCCAGCAGCTTGCAGGGGGCCCACACTGAAGCTTTCTTT TRBJ1-1 . TRBV5-4 TRBD1
CASSLLSGTGANVLTF TGTGCCAGCAGCTTACTTTCCGGAACTGGGGCCAACGTCCTGACTTTC TRBJ2-6 . TRBV7-3 .
CASSLSLFLGAGANVLTF TGTGCCAGCAGTTTATCTCTATTTCTCGGGGCTGGGGCCAACGTCCTGACTTTC TRBJ2-6 . TRBV27 .
CASSFAGGYDDQPQHF TGTGCCAGCAGCTTCGCCGGGGGGTATGATGATCAGCCCCAGCATTTT TRBJ1-5 . TRBV7-8 .